The 9 T cell receptor beta chains reported below all come from one sample, sequenced in a study of T-cell reconstitution after alpha-beta-depleted transplantation in children. Preparation of the TCRbeta library used unique molecular identifiers. TCRdb called the PCR reads again in MiXCR, with one record for every CDR3 protein. The profile shows just over 70,000 distinct CDR3 sequences, about 7% of them singletons. Material: PBMCs from the stem cell graft donor, obtained from the stem cell graft. The source of these receptors is a human donor who donated a stem cell graft to a child with acute lymphoblastic leukemia.

The chain couples TRBV2 to TRBJ1-1; TRBD1 matches at 8 bases. Germline V CDR1 and CDR2: SNHLY, FYNNEI. The CDR3 runs to 15 residues. V was pared by 6 bases and J by 1 base, with 7 bases of the junction left unmatched. The CDR3 nucleotides are TGTGCCAGCAGGGTAGACAGGGGAAAGAACACTGAAGCTTTCTTT. This gives the protein CASRVDRGKNTEAFF.

This clonotype was counted many times. The chain uses TRBV7-2 and TRBJ2-5; TRBD1 matches 9 bases. CDR3 size: 15 residues. Germline CDR1 SGHTA, CDR2 FQGNSA. The V gene end was trimmed by 5 bases and the J gene end by 5 bases; junction bases not matched to a gene: 9. This CDR3 reads CASSTRDRVGETQYF. The CDR3 DNA is TGTGCCAGCAGCACCCGGGACAGGGTGGGGGAGACCCAGTACTTC.

Concerning this clonotype itself: At one of its ends the junction is not consistent with the germline gene, which may arise from a read error. The rearrangement uses TRBV4-2 and TRBJ2-1; D possibly corresponds to TRBD2 (5 bases). The CDR3 contains 15 residues. CDR1 LGHNA and CDR2 YNFKEQ come from the germline V gene. The CDR3, as DNA: TGTGCCAGGAGCCCCGGGCTAGCCTATTACAATGAGCAGTTCTTC. Protein sequence: CARSPGLAYYNEQFF.

This chain joins TRBV10-2 and TRBJ2-2, with 7 bases identical to TRBD1. From germline, CDR1 is WSHSY and CDR2 SAAADI. J lost 5 bases, V lost 3 bases, and 9 bases had no gene match. This CDR3 contains 16 residues. The CDR3 DNA is TGCGCCAGCAGTGACCATACAGGGGTGGAAACCGGGGAGCTGTTTTTT. It is translated as CASSDHTGVETGELFF.

The gene calls are TRBV19 and TRBJ1-5; D gene unclear. CDR1 is LNHDA, CDR2 SQIVND, per germline (reference sequence). Deletions cut 7 bases from V and 2 bases from J, with 6 bases between. The CDR3 has 12 residues. The CDR3 DNA reads TGTGCCAGTACAGTTGGCAATCAGCCCCAGCATTTT. Translating gives CASTVGNQPQHF.

There are a few counts of this clonotype. This chain connects TRBV27 to TRBJ2-7; 7 bases map to TRBD1. The V segment lost 4 bases and the J segment 0 bases; nucleotides outside the gene matches: 3. Per germline, CDR1 MNHEY and CDR2 SMNVEV (reference sequence). The CDR3 consists of 14 residues. DNA of the CDR3: TGTGCCAGCAGTTATCGGGACAGCTCCTACGAGCAGTACTTC. Protein: CASSYRDSSYEQYF.

This clonotype appeared many times. The CDR3: CSASPGTNLNEQFF. The CDR3 bases are TGCAGTGCTAGTCCCGGGACTAACCTCAATGAGCAGTTCTTC. The J gene is TRBJ2-1, the V gene TRBV20-1; 7 nucleotides align to TRBD2. CDR1 and CDR2 from the germline V gene are DFQATT and SNEGSKA (reference sequence). The junction had 8 bases not matched to a gene; V was cut back by 3 bases and J by 6 bases. This CDR3 comprises 14 residues.

The table lists this clonotype with many counts. This sequence joins TRBV5-1 and TRBJ2-1; 8 positions match TRBD2. The CDR3 covers 18 residues. V shed 0 bases and J 8 bases; nucleotides not matched to a gene: 16. Germline assignment: CDR1 SGHRS and CDR2 YFSETQ. The CDR3 nucleotides are TGCGCCAGCAGCTTGGCCTTCGAGCGGGGGCGCAGGGGCCATGAGCAGTTCTTC. Translation: CASSLAFERGRRGHEQFF.

This clonotype was picked up many times. The chain combines TRBV6-1 with TRBJ2-4, with D tentatively TRBD2 (7 bases). This CDR3 contains 14 residues. From germline, CDR1 is MNHNS and CDR2 SASEGT. V shed 7 bases and J shed 9 bases, with 19 bases lying between them. CDR3 loop: CASTDIGGGSIQYF. CDR3 coding DNA: TGTGCCAGCACCGACATCGGGGGCGGGAGCATTCAGTACTTC.